The entry below describes one T cell receptor (beta chain). The sample comes from a study of cytomegalovirus exposure and HLA in healthy donors. This CDR3 contains 14 residues. V was shortened by 5 bases and J by 8 bases, with 16 bases between the two germline ends. From germline, CDR1 is MNHNY and CDR2 SVGAGI (reference sequence). The 120-subject validation cohort, separate from the 666-subject first cohort, included the donors. The method was immunoSEQ multiplex PCR; TCRdb's version includes in-frame clones alone and lacks a portion of them. The sample yields 150,000 to 200,000 clones, around 85% seen once.

The TCR comes from a man aged 18 to 29 in good health and CMV-seropositive. This chain connects TRBV6-6 to TRBJ2-1; the D is unclear. The sample taken for sequencing was PBMCs. CDR3 amino acids: CASSHAWARDEQFF. The CDR3 nucleotides are TGTGCCAGCAGTCACGCCTGGGCAAGAGATGAGCAGTTCTTC.